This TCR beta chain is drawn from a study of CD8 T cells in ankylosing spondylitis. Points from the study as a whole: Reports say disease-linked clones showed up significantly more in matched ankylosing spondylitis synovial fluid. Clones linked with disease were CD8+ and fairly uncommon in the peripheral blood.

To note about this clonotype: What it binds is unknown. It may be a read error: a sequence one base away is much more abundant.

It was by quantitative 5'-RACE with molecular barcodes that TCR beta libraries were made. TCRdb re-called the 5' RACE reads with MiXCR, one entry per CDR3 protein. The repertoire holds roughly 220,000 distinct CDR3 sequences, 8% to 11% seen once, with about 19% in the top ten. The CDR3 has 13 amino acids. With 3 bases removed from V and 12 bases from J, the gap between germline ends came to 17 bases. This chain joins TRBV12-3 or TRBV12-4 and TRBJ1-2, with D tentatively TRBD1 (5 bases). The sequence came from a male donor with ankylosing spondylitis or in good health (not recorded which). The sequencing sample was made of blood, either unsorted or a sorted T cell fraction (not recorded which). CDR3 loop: CASSFGSTWGDTF. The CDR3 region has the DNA TGTGCCAGCAGTTTTGGGTCGACTTGGGGCGACACCTTC.